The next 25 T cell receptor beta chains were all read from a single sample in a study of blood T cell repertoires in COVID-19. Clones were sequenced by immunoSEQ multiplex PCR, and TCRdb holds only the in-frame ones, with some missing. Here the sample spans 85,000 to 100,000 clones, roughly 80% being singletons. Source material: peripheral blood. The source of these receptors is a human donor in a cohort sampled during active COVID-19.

This CDR3 reads CASSQEVRVSEQYF. CDR3 in DNA: TGTGCCAGCAGCCAAGAGGTCAGGGTTAGCGAGCAGTACTTC. The V call is TRBV14, the J call TRBJ2-7, with a possible D match to TRBD1 (5 bases). The germline V gene encodes CDR1 SGHDN and CDR2 FVKESK. Trimming cost V 0 bases and J 6 bases, with 12 bases left between them. CDR3 size: 14 residues.

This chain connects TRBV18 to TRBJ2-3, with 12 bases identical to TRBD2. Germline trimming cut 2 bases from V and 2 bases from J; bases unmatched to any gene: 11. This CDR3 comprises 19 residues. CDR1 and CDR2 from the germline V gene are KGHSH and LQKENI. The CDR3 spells CASSPWETSGGLTTDTQYF. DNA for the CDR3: TGTGCCAGCTCACCATGGGAGACTAGCGGGGGACTAACCACAGATACGCAGTATTTT. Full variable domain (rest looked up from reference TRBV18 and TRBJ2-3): NAGVMQNPRHLVRRRGQEARLRCSPMKGHSHVYWYRQLPEEGLKFMVYLQKENIIDESGMPKERFSAEFPKEGPSILRIQQVVRGDSAAYFCASSPWETSGGLTTDTQYFGPGTRLTVL.

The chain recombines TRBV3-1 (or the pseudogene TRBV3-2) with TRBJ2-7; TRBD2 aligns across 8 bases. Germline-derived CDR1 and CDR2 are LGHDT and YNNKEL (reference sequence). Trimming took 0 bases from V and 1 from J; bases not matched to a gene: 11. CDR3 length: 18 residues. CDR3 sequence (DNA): TGTGCCAGCAGCCAAGACTCCCTGGGACTAGTGGGTTCCTACGAGCAGTACTTC. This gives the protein CASSQDSLGLVGSYEQYF.

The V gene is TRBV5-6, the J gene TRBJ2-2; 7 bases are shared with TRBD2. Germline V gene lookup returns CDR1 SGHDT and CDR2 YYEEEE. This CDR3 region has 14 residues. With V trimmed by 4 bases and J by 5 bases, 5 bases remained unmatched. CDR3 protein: CASSQAGKTGELFF. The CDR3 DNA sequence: TGTGCCAGCAGCCAAGCGGGAAAAACCGGGGAGCTGTTTTTT. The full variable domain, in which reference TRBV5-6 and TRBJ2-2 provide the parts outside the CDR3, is DAGVTQSPTHLIKTRGQQVTLRCSPKSGHDTVSWYQQALGQGPQFIFQYYEEEERQRGNFPDRFSGHQFPNYSSELNVNALLLGDSALYLCASSQAGKTGELFFGEGSRLTVL.

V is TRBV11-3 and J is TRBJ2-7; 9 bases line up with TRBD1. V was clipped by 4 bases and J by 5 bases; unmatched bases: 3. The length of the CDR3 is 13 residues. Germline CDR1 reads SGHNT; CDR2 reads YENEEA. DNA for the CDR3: TGTGCCAGCAGCTGGACAGGGGTCGACGAGCAGTACTTC. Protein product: CASSWTGVDEQYF.

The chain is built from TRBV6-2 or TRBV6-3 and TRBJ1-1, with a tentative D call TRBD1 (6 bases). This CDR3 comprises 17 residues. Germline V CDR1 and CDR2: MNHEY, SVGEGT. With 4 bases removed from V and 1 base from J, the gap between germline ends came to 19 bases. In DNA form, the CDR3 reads TGTGCCAGCAGTTTAATACCCGGACAGACAAAGAACACTGAAGCTTTCTTT. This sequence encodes CASSLIPGQTKNTEAFF.

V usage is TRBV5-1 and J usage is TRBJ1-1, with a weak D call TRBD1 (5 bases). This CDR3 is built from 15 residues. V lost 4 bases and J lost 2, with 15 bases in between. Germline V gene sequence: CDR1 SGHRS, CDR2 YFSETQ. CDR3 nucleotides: TGCGCCAGCAGCCAGCTTGTGGGGCCCAACACTGAAGCTTTCTTT. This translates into CASSQLVGPNTEAFF. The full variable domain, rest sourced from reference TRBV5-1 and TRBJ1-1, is KAGVTQTPRYLIKTRGQQVTLSCSPISGHRSVSWYQQTPGQGLQFLFEYFSETQRNKGNFPGRFSGRQFSNSRSEMNVSTLELGDSALYLCASSQLVGPNTEAFFGQGTRLTVV.

CDR3 region: CASSWRQGGNQPQHF. For the CDR3, the DNA is TGTGCCAGCAGCTGGAGACAGGGGGGCAATCAGCCCCAGCATTTT. V gene TRBV7-2 combines with J gene TRBJ1-5, with TRBD1 matching over 9 bases. The CDR3 loop spans 15 amino acids. J lost 2 bases, V lost 4 bases, and 3 bases had no gene match. Germline loops: CDR1 SGHTA, CDR2 FQGNSA.

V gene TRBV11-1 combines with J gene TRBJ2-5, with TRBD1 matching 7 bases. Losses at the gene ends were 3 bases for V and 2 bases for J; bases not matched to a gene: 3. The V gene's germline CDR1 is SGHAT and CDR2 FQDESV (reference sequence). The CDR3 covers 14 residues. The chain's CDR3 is CASSFDRDQETQYF. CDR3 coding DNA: TGTGCCAGCAGCTTCGACAGGGATCAAGAGACCCAGTACTTC.

CDR3 DNA sequence: TGTGCCAGCAGCCCGTACGCAGCAGATACGCAGTATTTT. It yields the protein CASSPYAADTQYF. The chain is built from TRBV7-6 and TRBJ2-3; unclear D gene. The CDR3 runs to 13 residues. Germline CDR1 reads SGHVS; CDR2 reads FNYEAQ. Trimming removed 5 bases from V and 4 bases from J, with 10 bases in between. The full variable domain, rest sourced from reference TRBV7-6 and TRBJ2-3, is GAGVSQSPRYKVTKRGQDVALRCDPISGHVSLYWYRQALGQGPEFLTYFNYEAQQDKSGLPNDRFSAERPEGSISTLTIQRTEQRDSAMYRCASSPYAADTQYFGPGTRLTVL.

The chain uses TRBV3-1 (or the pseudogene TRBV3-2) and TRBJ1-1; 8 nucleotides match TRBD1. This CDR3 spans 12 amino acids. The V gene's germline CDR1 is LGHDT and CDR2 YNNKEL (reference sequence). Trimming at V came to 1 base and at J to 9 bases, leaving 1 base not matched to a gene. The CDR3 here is CASSQGRGQAFF. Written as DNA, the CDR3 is TGTGCCAGCAGCCAAGGCAGGGGGCAAGCTTTCTTT.

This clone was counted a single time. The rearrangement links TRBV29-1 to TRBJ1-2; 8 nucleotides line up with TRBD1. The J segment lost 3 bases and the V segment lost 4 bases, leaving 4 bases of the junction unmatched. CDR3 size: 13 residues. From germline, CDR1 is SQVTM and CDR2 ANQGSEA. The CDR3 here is CSVVQTGDYGYTF. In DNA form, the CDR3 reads TGCAGCGTTGTTCAGACAGGGGACTATGGCTACACCTTC.

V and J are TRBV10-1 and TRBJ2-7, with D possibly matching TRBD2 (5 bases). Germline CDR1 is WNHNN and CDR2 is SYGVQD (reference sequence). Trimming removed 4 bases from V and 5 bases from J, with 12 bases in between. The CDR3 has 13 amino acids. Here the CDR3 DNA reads TGCGCCAGCAGTGTACCTAGAGGGCACGAGCAGTACTTC. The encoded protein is CASSVPRGHEQYF.

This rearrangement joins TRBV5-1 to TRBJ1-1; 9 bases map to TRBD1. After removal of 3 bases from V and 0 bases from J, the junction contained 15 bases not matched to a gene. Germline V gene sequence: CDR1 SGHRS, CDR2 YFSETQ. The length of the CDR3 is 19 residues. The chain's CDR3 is CASSSGTVTGGPMNTEAFF. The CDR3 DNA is TGCGCCAGCAGCTCGGGGACGGTAACAGGGGGCCCTATGAACACTGAAGCTTTCTTT.

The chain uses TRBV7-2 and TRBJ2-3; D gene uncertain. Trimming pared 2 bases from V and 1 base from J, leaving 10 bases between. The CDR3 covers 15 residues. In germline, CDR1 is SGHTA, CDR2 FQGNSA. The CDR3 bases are TGTGCCAGCAGCTTAAACACGGGTGGCACAGATACGCAGTATTTT. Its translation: CASSLNTGGTDTQYF.

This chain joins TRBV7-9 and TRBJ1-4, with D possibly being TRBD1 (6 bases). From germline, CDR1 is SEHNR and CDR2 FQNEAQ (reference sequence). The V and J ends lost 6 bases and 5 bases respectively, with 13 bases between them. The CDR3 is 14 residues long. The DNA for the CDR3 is TGTGCCAGCAGTCGGGACACCGGGAATGAAAAACTGTTTTTT. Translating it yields CASSRDTGNEKLFF.

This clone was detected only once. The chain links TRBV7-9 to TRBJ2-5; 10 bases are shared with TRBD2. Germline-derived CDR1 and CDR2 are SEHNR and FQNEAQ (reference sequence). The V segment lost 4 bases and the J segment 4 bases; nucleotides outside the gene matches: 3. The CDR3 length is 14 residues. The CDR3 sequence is CASSYQRGGETQYF. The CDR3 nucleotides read TGTGCCAGCAGCTACCAGCGGGGGGGAGAGACCCAGTACTTC.

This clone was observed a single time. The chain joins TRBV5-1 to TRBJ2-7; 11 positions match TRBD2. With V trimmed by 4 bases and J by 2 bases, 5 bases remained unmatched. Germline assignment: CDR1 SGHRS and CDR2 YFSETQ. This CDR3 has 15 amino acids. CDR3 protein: CASSRGLADPYEQYF. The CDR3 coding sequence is TGCGCCAGCAGCAGGGGACTAGCGGATCCCTACGAGCAGTACTTC.

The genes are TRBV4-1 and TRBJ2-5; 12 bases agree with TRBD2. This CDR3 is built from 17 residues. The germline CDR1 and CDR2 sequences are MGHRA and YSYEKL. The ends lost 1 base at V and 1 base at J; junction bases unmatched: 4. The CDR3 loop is CASSQAASGGGQETQYF. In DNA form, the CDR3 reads TGCGCCAGCAGCCAAGCCGCTAGCGGGGGGGGCCAAGAGACCCAGTACTTC.

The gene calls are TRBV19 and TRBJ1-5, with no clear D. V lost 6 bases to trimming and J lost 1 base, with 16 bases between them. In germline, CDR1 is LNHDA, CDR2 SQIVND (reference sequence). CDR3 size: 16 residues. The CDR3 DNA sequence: TGTGCCAGTAGAAGGTGGTCAGGTATGAGCAATCAGCCCCAGCATTTT. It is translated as CASRRWSGMSNQPQHF.

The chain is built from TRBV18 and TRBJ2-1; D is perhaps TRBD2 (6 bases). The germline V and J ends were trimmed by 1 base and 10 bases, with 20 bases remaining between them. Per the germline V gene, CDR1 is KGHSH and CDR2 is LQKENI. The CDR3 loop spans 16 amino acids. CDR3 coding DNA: TGTGCCAGCTCACCACTCGGGACTGGGTCGGGGATGGAGCAGTTCTTC. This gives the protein CASSPLGTGSGMEQFF.

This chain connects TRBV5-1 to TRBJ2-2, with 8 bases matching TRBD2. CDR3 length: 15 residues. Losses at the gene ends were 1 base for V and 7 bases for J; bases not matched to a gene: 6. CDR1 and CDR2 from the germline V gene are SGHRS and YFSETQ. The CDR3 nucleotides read TGCGCCAGCAGCTTGTCAGCGGGAGTTCTCGGGGAGCTGTTTTTT. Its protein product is CASSLSAGVLGELFF. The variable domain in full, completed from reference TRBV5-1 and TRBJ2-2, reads KAGVTQTPRYLIKTRGQQVTLSCSPISGHRSVSWYQQTPGQGLQFLFEYFSETQRNKGNFPGRFSGRQFSNSRSEMNVSTLELGDSALYLCASSLSAGVLGELFFGEGSRLTVL.

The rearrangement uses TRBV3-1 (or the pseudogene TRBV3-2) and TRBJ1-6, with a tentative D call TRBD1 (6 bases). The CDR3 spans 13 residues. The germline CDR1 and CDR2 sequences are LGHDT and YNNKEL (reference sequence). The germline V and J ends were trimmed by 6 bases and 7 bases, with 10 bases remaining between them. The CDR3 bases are TGTGCCAGCAGTCCAGGGGTAAATTCACCCCTCCACTTT. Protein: CASSPGVNSPLHF.

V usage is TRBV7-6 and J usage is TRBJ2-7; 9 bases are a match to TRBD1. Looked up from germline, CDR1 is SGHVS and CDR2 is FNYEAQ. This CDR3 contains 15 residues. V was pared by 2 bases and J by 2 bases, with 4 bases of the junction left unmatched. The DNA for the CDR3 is TGTGCCAGCAGCTTACAGGGACAGGGTCCCTACGAGCAGTACTTC. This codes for CASSLQGQGPYEQYF.

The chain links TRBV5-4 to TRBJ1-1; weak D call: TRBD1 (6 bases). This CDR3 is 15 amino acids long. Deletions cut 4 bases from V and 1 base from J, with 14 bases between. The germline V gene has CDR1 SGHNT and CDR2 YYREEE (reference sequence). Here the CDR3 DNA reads TGTGCCAGCAGCGCCGGACAGCTTCCGAACACTGAAGCTTTCTTT. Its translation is CASSAGQLPNTEAFF.